The 28 T cell receptor beta chains listed next were all sequenced from one sample in a study of CD8 T cells in ankylosing spondylitis. Study-wide findings and caveats: Eight highly homologous variants formed a TCR beta motif that appeared characteristic of ankylosing spondylitis blood.

For these TCRs, the target antigens are not known. From the 5' RACE reads, TCRdb called clonotypes with MiXCR, one entry per CDR3 protein. Here the sample spans around 890,000 distinct CDR3 sequences, over 9.5% being singletons. Source material: blood, either unsorted or a sorted T cell fraction (not recorded which). The receptors were gathered from a male donor with ankylosing spondylitis.

The genes are TRBV29-1 and TRBJ2-3, with D tentatively TRBD2 (5 bases). CDR3 length: 13 amino acids. The V and J ends lost 4 bases and 0 bases respectively, with 8 bases between them. CDR1 is SQVTM and CDR2 is ANQGSEA in the germline V gene. CDR3 protein: CSVARESTDTQYF. CDR3 nucleotides: TGCAGCGTTGCAAGGGAGAGCACAGATACGCAGTATTTT.

The chain recombines TRBV5-1 with TRBJ1-2; D is undetermined. Deletions cut 5 bases from V and 2 bases from J, with 10 bases between. This CDR3 contains 13 residues. The germline V gene encodes CDR1 SGHRS and CDR2 YFSETQ. The CDR3 bases are TGCGCCAGCAGAGAGACCCTCAACTATGGCTACACCTTC. This encodes CASRETLNYGYTF. The complete variable domain, with remaining parts taken from reference TRBV5-1 and TRBJ1-2, reads KAGVTQTPRYLIKTRGQQVTLSCSPISGHRSVSWYQQTPGQGLQFLFEYFSETQRNKGNFPGRFSGRQFSNSRSEMNVSTLELGDSALYLCASRETLNYGYTFGSGTRLTVV.

This clonotype was detected only once. The chain has TRBV7-8 and TRBJ2-7, with 7 bases lining up with TRBD1. Germline loops: CDR1 SGHVS, CDR2 FQNEAQ. The CDR3 is 16 residues long. J lost 1 base, V lost 5 bases, and 11 bases had no gene match. The DNA of the CDR3 is TGTGCCAGCAGCGAACGAGGACAGGATCTATCCTACGAGCAGTACTTC. Residues: CASSERGQDLSYEQYF.

This clonotype turned up a few times. The genes are TRBV5-4 and TRBJ2-2; TRBD2 might be the D (5 bases). V lost 4 bases to trimming and J lost 6 bases, with 13 bases between them. The CDR3 totals 14 residues. Germline CDR1 and CDR2: SGHNT and YYREEE (reference sequence). Here the CDR3 reads CASSRDLASGELFF. The CDR3 nucleotides read TGTGCCAGCAGCCGAGACTTAGCGTCCGGGGAGCTGTTTTTT.

The table lists this clonotype with many counts. This rearrangement joins TRBV10-3 to TRBJ1-2; D is perhaps TRBD1 (5 bases). Trimming left V 8 bases short and J 4 bases short, with 8 bases between. The length of the CDR3 is 11 residues. Looked up from germline, CDR1 is ENHRY and CDR2 is SYGVKD. This chain's CDR3 is CAISDTYGYTF. As DNA, the CDR3 is TGTGCCATCTCGGACACCTATGGCTACACCTTC.

This clonotype was observed a few times. The genes are TRBV10-3 and TRBJ1-5; no clear D gene. V gave up 0 bases and J gave up 6 bases, with 18 bases separating them. The length of the CDR3 is 17 residues. Germline V lookup: CDR1 ENHRY, CDR2 SYGVKD. The CDR3 region is CAISESKGSSGSQPQHF. The DNA of the CDR3 is TGTGCCATCAGTGAGTCGAAAGGGTCCTCCGGGTCTCAGCCCCAGCATTTT.

The V and J genes are TRBV7-8 and TRBJ1-2; unclear D gene. The CDR3 runs to 13 residues. Germline CDR1 reads SGHVS; CDR2 reads FQNEAQ. Trimming removed 3 bases at V and 2 bases at J, with 7 bases between. This CDR3 is CASSFKINYGYTF. The DNA for the CDR3 is TGTGCCAGCAGCTTCAAGATCAACTATGGCTACACCTTC.

The rearrangement links TRBV5-1 to TRBJ1-1, with D possibly TRBD1 on 5 matching bases. Between the trimmed V and J ends, which lost 5 bases and 0 bases, there was a span of 11 bases. The CDR3 covers 14 residues. Germline CDR1 and CDR2: SGHRS and YFSETQ. The CDR3 region is CASSGAPMNTEAFF. The CDR3 DNA follows: TGCGCCAGCAGTGGGGCTCCCATGAACACTGAAGCTTTCTTT. Supplemented by reference TRBV5-1 and TRBJ1-1, the full variable domain reads KAGVTQTPRYLIKTRGQQVTLSCSPISGHRSVSWYQQTPGQGLQFLFEYFSETQRNKGNFPGRFSGRQFSNSRSEMNVSTLELGDSALYLCASSGAPMNTEAFFGQGTRLTVV.

This clonotype was seen repeatedly, ten times or more. This chain uses TRBV4-2 with TRBJ2-5, with a possible D match to TRBD1 (5 bases). Germline assignment: CDR1 LGHNA and CDR2 YNFKEQ. The CDR3 has 14 residues. The V gene lost 4 bases and the J gene lost 1 base, with 10 bases spanning the gap. The CDR3 sequence: CASSRTGIQETQYF. DNA of the CDR3: TGTGCCAGCAGCCGTACAGGCATCCAAGAGACCCAGTACTTC.

J is TRBJ2-2 and V is TRBV6-2 or TRBV6-3, with 8 bases aligning to TRBD1. J lost 6 bases, V lost 8 bases, and 5 bases had no gene match. Germline CDR1 MNHEY, CDR2 SVGEGT. The CDR3 runs 13 residues. CDR3 residues: CASLLQGAGELFF. In nucleotides, the CDR3 is TGTGCCAGCCTTTTACAGGGGGCCGGGGAGCTGTTTTTT.

This clonotype was counted many times. The chain links TRBV5-1 to TRBJ2-1, with D perhaps matching TRBD2 (6 bases). Trimming left V 2 bases short and J 5 bases short, with 11 bases between. CDR3 size: 14 residues. The germline CDR1 and CDR2 sequences are SGHRS and YFSETQ. In nucleotides, the CDR3 is TGCGCCAGCAGCTTTAATAGCGGTGACAATGAGCAGTTCTTC. Protein: CASSFNSGDNEQFF. Together with reference TRBV5-1 and TRBJ2-1, the CDR3 gives the full variable domain: KAGVTQTPRYLIKTRGQQVTLSCSPISGHRSVSWYQQTPGQGLQFLFEYFSETQRNKGNFPGRFSGRQFSNSRSEMNVSTLELGDSALYLCASSFNSGDNEQFFGPGTRLTVL.

This clonotype was seen a handful of times. The chain couples TRBV11-1 to TRBJ2-2; a weak D match, TRBD1 (6 bases). The germline V and J ends were trimmed by 7 bases and 3 bases, with 18 bases remaining between them. The V gene's germline CDR1 is SGHAT and CDR2 FQDESV (reference sequence). CDR3 length equals 16 residues. Here the CDR3 reads CASTVTPGVYTGELFF. In nucleotides, the CDR3 is TGTGCCAGCACCGTGACGCCAGGGGTGTACACCGGGGAGCTGTTTTTT.

This rearrangement joins TRBV7-2 to TRBJ2-3; tentative D call: TRBD2 (5 bases). Trimming cost V 0 bases and J 6 bases, with 16 bases left between them. The CDR3 has 16 residues. CDR1 and CDR2 (germline): SGHTA, FQGNSA. The CDR3 DNA follows: TGTGCCAGCAGCTTAGCTCTCGGGCCCCCGGGGGATACGCAGTATTTT. It is translated as CASSLALGPPGDTQYF.

There are a few counts of this clonotype. The gene calls are TRBV20-1 and TRBJ2-1; D uncertain. This CDR3 is built from 14 residues. The ends were cut back, 5 bases at V and 5 bases at J, with 16 bases in the middle. In germline, CDR1 is DFQATT, CDR2 SNEGSKA (reference sequence). The CDR3 nucleotides read TGCAGTGCTCTAAGCCTGGGTGGCGACAATGAGCAGTTCTTC. This translates into CSALSLGGDNEQFF.

This clonotype was seen a few times. The chain employs TRBV9 and TRBJ2-1; 8 bases line up with TRBD2. The CDR3 length is 17 residues. Per the germline V gene, CDR1 is SGDLS and CDR2 is YYNGEE. Trimming took 0 bases from V and 9 from J; bases not matched to a gene: 14. The CDR3 coding sequence is TGTGCCAGCAGCGTAGGGATCGGGGGGGCCGGGATTCCTGAGCAGTTCTTC. Translated, it gives CASSVGIGGAGIPEQFF.

The chain joins TRBV7-2 to TRBJ2-7; maybe TRBD1 (5 bases). V shed 6 bases and J shed 3 bases, with 15 bases lying between them. The germline CDR1 and CDR2 sequences are SGHTA and FQGNSA. The length of the CDR3 is 14 residues. CDR3 bases: TGTGCCAGCAGGCTTACTGAACAGGACTACGAGCAGTACTTC. Protein: CASRLTEQDYEQYF.

This clonotype turned up a few times. The chain joins TRBV6-2 or TRBV6-3 to TRBJ2-1; TRBD2 agrees at 12 bases. Germline CDR1 and CDR2: MNHEY and SVGEGT. Trimming took 5 bases from V and 1 from J; bases not matched to a gene: 12. This CDR3 comprises 19 residues. CDR3 DNA: TGTGCCAGCAGTCCCCGCCGAGGACTAGCGGGAAGTTCCTACAATGAGCAGTTCTTC. Its translation: CASSPRRGLAGSSYNEQFF.

V is TRBV4-3 and J is TRBJ2-1; 8 bases line up with TRBD2. The J segment lost 4 bases and the V segment lost 10 bases, leaving 9 bases of the junction unmatched. CDR3 size: 14 residues. Germline CDR1 and CDR2: LGHNA and YSLEER. CDR3 amino acids: CATSMVAGYNEQFF. CDR3 nucleotides: TGCGCCACCTCAATGGTAGCGGGATACAATGAGCAGTTCTTC.

This sequence joins TRBV11-3 and TRBJ2-1; 10 nucleotides align to TRBD2. This CDR3 spans 15 amino acids. The V segment lost 5 bases and the J segment 5 bases; nucleotides outside the gene matches: 6. Per the germline V gene, CDR1 is SGHNT and CDR2 is YENEEA. In DNA form, the CDR3 reads TGTGCCAGCAGCGCTCAGAGCGGGGGGGACAATGAGCAGTTCTTC. Encoded protein: CASSAQSGGDNEQFF.

There are many counts of this clonotype. The V and J genes are TRBV29-1 and TRBJ2-2, with D possibly being TRBD1 (6 bases). This CDR3 contains 13 residues. Looked up from germline, CDR1 is SQVTM and CDR2 is ANQGSEA. V was cut by 2 bases and J by 5 bases, with 9 bases left in between. CDR3 sequence reads: CSVERTATGELFF. CDR3 sequence (DNA): TGCAGCGTTGAAAGGACAGCTACCGGGGAGCTGTTTTTT.

V gene TRBV7-2 combines with J gene TRBJ1-1; 7 bases are shared with TRBD1. CDR1 is SGHTA and CDR2 is FQGNSA in the germline V gene. V shed 5 bases, J shed 9 bases, and the junction held 6 bases outside the gene matches. The CDR3 totals 12 residues. The CDR3 loop is CASSPDRNKAFF. DNA for the CDR3: TGTGCCAGCAGCCCGGACAGGAATAAAGCTTTCTTT.

The chain couples TRBV11-2 to TRBJ2-7; the D is unclear. The germline gives CDR1 SGHAT, CDR2 FQNNGV. The V and J ends lost 3 bases and 3 bases respectively, with 6 bases between them. CDR3 length: 12 residues. CDR3 sequence (DNA): TGTGCCAGCAGCTTCCTCGACTACGAGCAGTACTTC. This encodes CASSFLDYEQYF.

This clonotype turned up a few times. The rearrangement links TRBV29-1 to TRBJ2-7; 8 bases align to TRBD1. The CDR3 length is 14 residues. The trim removed 3 bases at V and 4 bases at J, leaving 8 bases unmatched. Germline CDR1 reads SQVTM; CDR2 reads ANQGSEA. The CDR3 DNA follows: TGCAGCGTTGAGGTATTGGACAGGGTGTACGAGCAGTACTTC. Protein: CSVEVLDRVYEQYF.

The J gene is TRBJ1-4, the V gene TRBV12-3 or TRBV12-4; 8 positions match TRBD1. The CDR3 sequence is 14 residues long. V shed 5 bases and J 8 bases; nucleotides not matched to a gene: 7. The CDR3 sequence: CASSLQGGYEKLFF. Written as DNA, the CDR3 is TGTGCCAGCAGTCTACAGGGGGGATACGAAAAACTGTTTTTT.

The gene calls are TRBV9 and TRBJ1-3, with D uncertain. Germline V CDR1 and CDR2: SGDLS, YYNGEE. This CDR3 is built from 12 residues. Trimming shortened V by 4 bases and J by 8 bases, and 10 bases separated the two germline ends. Here the CDR3 reads CASSTRADTIYF. In nucleotides, the CDR3 is TGTGCCAGCAGCACACGAGCGGACACCATATATTTT.

The sample holds many counts of this clonotype. This chain uses TRBV29-1 with TRBJ2-7; D might be TRBD1 (6 bases). V lost 4 bases and J 4 bases, leaving 17 bases between the germline ends. Germline V gene sequence: CDR1 SQVTM, CDR2 ANQGSEA. The length of the CDR3 is 14 residues. The CDR3 coding sequence is TGCAGCGTTGTGTGGCAGGGGATGATGTACGAGCAGTACTTC. Translated: CSVVWQGMMYEQYF.

In its sample, this clonotype was seen a few times. V and J are TRBV25-1 and TRBJ2-3, with D unresolved. Trimming cost V 5 bases and J 2 bases, with 8 bases left between them. This CDR3 has 13 amino acids. The germline V gene encodes CDR1 MGHDK and CDR2 SYGVNS. The CDR3 reads CASSYQYTDTQYF. CDR3 nucleotides: TGTGCCAGCAGTTATCAGTACACAGATACGCAGTATTTT.

The V call is TRBV18, the J call TRBJ1-1; D gene unclear. Trimming took off 2 bases at V and 7 bases at J, with 11 bases between the two ends. Germline CDR1 is KGHSH and CDR2 is LQKENI. CDR3 length: 13 amino acids. CDR3 in DNA: TGTGCCAGCTCACCAGGGCACCAGGTTGAAGCTTTCTTT. This codes for CASSPGHQVEAFF.